This T cell receptor (beta chain) was captured in a study of OX40 agonist ivuxolimab in advanced cancers. With respect to the entire study: The costimulatory receptor OX40 (CD134) was targeted by ivuxolimab, a fully human IgG2 agonistic monoclonal antibody. Intravenous ivuxolimab was administered to patients every 2 weeks at six dose levels: 0.01, 0.1, 0.3, 1.5, 3 and 10 mg/kg. Among the roughly 52 dose-escalation patients, around 19 had hepatocellular carcinoma, 15 or so melanoma, 9 renal cell carcinoma and 9 head and neck cancer. In the dose-escalation cohort, around four fifths of patients were male, and the mean age was approximately 60 years, with a range of roughly 20 to 85. Prior anti-PD-1, anti-PD-L1 or anti-CTLA-4 therapy was permitted, and checkpoint inhibitors had been received by roughly 40% of dose-escalation patients. Partial responses occurred in three dose-escalation patients: two with cutaneous melanoma and one with hepatocellular carcinoma. Peripheral TCRbeta sequencing was intended to test whether TCR sequence diversity was altered and clonal T-cell expansion was caused by ivuxolimab. The paper covers the monotherapy dose-escalation part of the phase I ivuxolimab trial, which included N ≈ 50 patients.

Patients with autoimmune disease history or receiving systemic immunosuppression were excluded from the trial. Peripheral blood for TCR sequencing was collected from all dose cohorts at baseline, on cycle 4 day 1, and on cycle 7 day 1. The samples were drawn from a first-in-human, open-label, multicenter phase I dose-escalation trial of ivuxolimab. Adults with locally advanced or metastatic melanoma, renal cell, hepatocellular, or head and neck squamous cell carcinoma were enrolled in the trial. Before TCR sequencing, CD4+ T cells and CD8+ T cells were sorted from peripheral blood as separate populations. Comments on this clone: Its antigen remains undetermined. The record has no base qualities; no much larger clone is one base away.

Study-wide findings and limitations: In partial responders in the 0.1-3.0 mg/kg groups, normalized peripheral clonal expansion was found to be among the lowest, especially among CD8+ T cells. Which antigens the clonally expanded peripheral T cells were specific for was not determined. At doses from 0.1 to 3.0 mg/kg, clonal expansion was seen in both CD4+ and CD8+ blood T cells between baseline and week 6. After ivuxolimab, more expanded clones were found on average in CD8+ T cells than in CD4+ T cells. Low levels of normalized T-cell clonal expansion were also seen in some nonresponding patients.

For sequencing of the TCRbeta CDR3 region, genomic DNA was extracted from the sorted cells. TCRbeta CDR3 regions were sequenced using the immunoSEQ Assay. The clones in this table, taken by TCRdb from immuneACCESS, are in-frame only. Not every clone is retained; where verified, under half of the shortfall comes from an unresolved V gene, and the cause of the rest is unknown. The sample records about 53,000 clones, around 79% of which are singletons. Of the sample, roughly 1.2% falls within the top ten clones. V is pared back by 0 bases and J by 4 bases, with 18 bases lying between the germline termini. The germline V gene provides CDR1 LGHNA and CDR2 YNFKEQ. The CDR3 starts with the cysteine, ends with the phenylalanine, and has 17 residues. CDR3 DNA only is kept here, 51 bases in frame from base 1.

This TCR was sampled from an adult with an advanced solid tumor such as melanoma, head and neck, liver or kidney cancer. This chain joins TRBV4-2 to TRBJ2-5; the D segment might be TRBD1 or TRBD2, since each matches 5 bases. Sequencing used CD4+ or CD8+ T cells sorted from blood, obtained in a trial of the OX40 agonist ivuxolimab. The nucleotide sequence reads TGTGCCAGCAGCCAAGAATGGAACTACTACGGGGCAGAGACCCAGTACTTC. Protein translation: CASSQEWNYYGAETQYF.